These 24 T cell receptor beta chains came from one sample sequenced in a study of glioma-infiltrating T cells after dendritic cell vaccination. Regarding time point: after dendritic cell vaccination, including at tumor progression/relapse. Assay used: immunoSEQ multiplex PCR; TCRdb lists only in-frame clones, some missing. In the table there are roughly 80,000 clones, around 87% of which are singletons. The sample in question was blood, obtained after dendritic cell vaccination. These receptors all stem from a human donor with glioblastoma.

The V and J genes are TRBV6-6 and TRBJ2-7, with D tentatively TRBD2 (5 bases). The CDR3 has 15 amino acids. Germline CDR1 and CDR2: MNHNY and SVGAGI (reference sequence). The V end was cut by 5 bases, the J end by 0 bases, with 14 bases between. CDR3 in DNA: TGTGCCAGCAGTGGCGTTTCGGGGAGCTCCTACGAGCAGTACTTC. Amino acids: CASSGVSGSSYEQYF.

This clone was picked up a small number of times. The chain recombines TRBV6-1 with TRBJ1-3; D may be TRBD1 (6 bases). The CDR3 spans 15 residues. The germline V gene has CDR1 MNHNS and CDR2 SASEGT. Trimming removed 0 bases at V and 2 bases at J, with 8 bases between. The chain's CDR3 is CASSEARGAGNTIYF. CDR3 nucleotide sequence: TGTGCCAGCAGTGAAGCCAGGGGTGCTGGAAACACCATATATTTT.

The chain carries TRBV5-6 and TRBJ2-1; D perhaps matches TRBD1 (5 bases). Germline V gives CDR1 SGHDT, CDR2 YYEEEE. The CDR3 runs 17 residues. The germline V and J ends were trimmed by 3 bases and 3 bases, with 19 bases remaining between them. Here the CDR3 reads CASSSRSRAFNYNEQFF. CDR3 DNA sequence: TGTGCCAGCAGCTCGCGTTCCAGGGCCTTCAACTACAATGAGCAGTTCTTC. Together with reference TRBV5-6 and TRBJ2-1, the CDR3 gives the full variable domain: DAGVTQSPTHLIKTRGQQVTLRCSPKSGHDTVSWYQQALGQGPQFIFQYYEEEERQRGNFPDRFSGHQFPNYSSELNVNALLLGDSALYLCASSSRSRAFNYNEQFFGPGTRLTVL.

The chain combines TRBV13 with TRBJ2-1; 7 bases align to TRBD2. The CDR3 spans 16 residues. V was clipped by 5 bases and J by 5 bases; unmatched bases: 12. Germline values: CDR1 PRHDT, CDR2 FYEKMQ (reference sequence). The CDR3 DNA reads TGTGCCAGCAGCACCGGCGGGGGAAGGTGGGACAATGAGCAGTTCTTC. Translated, it gives CASSTGGGRWDNEQFF.

V and J are TRBV27 and TRBJ2-5, with D perhaps matching TRBD1 (6 bases). The J call may be wrong; the DNA end is better matched by TRBJ2-7. Looked up from germline, CDR1 is MNHEY and CDR2 is SMNVEV (reference sequence). The length of the CDR3 is 14 residues. CDR3 loop: CASSYRDNAYEQYF. The DNA of the CDR3 is TGTGCCAGCAGTTACCGGGACAACGCCTACGAGCAGTACTTC.

V and J are TRBV19 and TRBJ1-4; D gene unclear. Germline V gene data show CDR1 as LNHDA and CDR2 as SQIVND (reference sequence). CDR3 size: 14 residues. Trimming removed 5 bases at V and 7 bases at J, with 14 bases between. The CDR3 sequence is CASSVTESTEKLFF. In DNA, the CDR3 is TGTGCCAGTAGTGTTACAGAATCCACTGAAAAACTGTTTTTT.

CDR3 nucleotides: TGTGCCAGCAGCTCCCCTTTGAGGGGGCAAGAGTGGGGGCAGTACTTC. Translation gives CASSSPLRGQEWGQYF. The gene calls are TRBV7-9 and TRBJ2-7; TRBD1 agrees at 7 bases. V lost 4 bases, J lost 9 bases, and 18 bases stayed unmatched. The CDR3 has 16 residues. Looked up from germline, CDR1 is SEHNR and CDR2 is FQNEAQ (reference sequence).

The rearrangement links TRBV14 to TRBJ1-4; 8 nucleotides align to TRBD1. J was trimmed by 8 bases and V by 6 bases; bases with no gene match: 14. Germline values: CDR1 SGHDN, CDR2 FVKESK. The CDR3 totals 16 residues. The CDR3 coding sequence is TGTGCCAGCAGACGCACTCCGGGACAGGCGGACGAAAAACTGTTTTTT. Translated, it gives CASRRTPGQADEKLFF.

The V call is TRBV7-9, the J call TRBJ1-6, with 7 bases fitting TRBD1. Germline CDR1 is SEHNR and CDR2 is FQNEAQ (reference sequence). With V trimmed by 5 bases and J by 3 bases, 1 base remained unmatched. The CDR3 runs 14 residues. As DNA, the CDR3 is TGTGCCAGCAGCCGGGACAGCTATAATTCACCCCTCCACTTT. It specifies CASSRDSYNSPLHF.

CDR3 nucleotides: TGTGCCAGCAGCCGACAATTTAGCAATCAGCCCCAGCATTTT. Its translation: CASSRQFSNQPQHF. The V call is TRBV7-2, the J call TRBJ1-5, with no clear D. V was pared by 5 bases and J by 0 bases, with 8 bases between. CDR1 is SGHTA, CDR2 FQGNSA, per germline. CDR3 size: 14 residues. Full variable domain (missing parts from reference TRBV7-2 and TRBJ1-5): GAGVSQSPSNKVTEKGKDVELRCDPISGHTALYWYRQSLGQGLEFLIYFQGNSAPDKSGLPSDRFSAERTGGSVSTLTIQRTQQEDSAVYLCASSRQFSNQPQHFGDGTRLSIL.

This chain connects TRBV6-5 to TRBJ2-1, with D possibly being TRBD2 (5 bases). Trimming cost V 9 bases and J 9 bases, with 18 bases left between them. This CDR3 has 13 residues. The germline V gene has CDR1 MNHEY and CDR2 SVGAGI. The CDR3 region has the DNA TGTGCCAGTAGGATGGACGGGGTCGCTGAGCAGTTCTTC. This encodes CASRMDGVAEQFF.

This sequence joins TRBV7-2 and TRBJ2-3, with TRBD1 identical over 10 bases. Per germline, CDR1 SGHTA and CDR2 FQGNSA. This CDR3 region has 15 residues. J was trimmed by 5 bases and V by 0 bases; bases with no gene match: 2. CDR3 loop: CASSLATGGVDTQYF. The CDR3 nucleotides read TGTGCCAGCAGCTTAGCGACAGGGGGCGTAGATACGCAGTATTTT.

V gene TRBV6-4 combines with J gene TRBJ2-1; 7 nucleotides align to TRBD2. Germline V lookup: CDR1 MRHNA, CDR2 SNTAGT. Losses at the gene ends were 5 bases for V and 4 bases for J; bases not matched to a gene: 8. The CDR3 length is 15 residues. The CDR3 DNA follows: TGTGCCAGCAGTAGCTGGGGGGGGGATTACAATGAGCAGTTCTTC. This sequence encodes CASSSWGGDYNEQFF.

This chain uses TRBV7-6 with TRBJ2-7, with D perhaps matching TRBD1 (6 bases). Deletions cut 3 bases from V and 0 bases from J, with 6 bases between. Germline V lookup: CDR1 SGHVS, CDR2 FNYEAQ. The CDR3 length is 13 residues. DNA for the CDR3: TGTGCCAGCAGCTTGGACAGCTCCTACGAGCAGTACTTC. The encoded protein is CASSLDSSYEQYF.

This chain joins TRBV10-3 and TRBJ1-2, with D maybe TRBD1 (5 bases). The germline V and J ends were trimmed by 4 bases and 4 bases, with 19 bases remaining between them. Germline V gives CDR1 ENHRY, CDR2 SYGVKD. This CDR3 is 16 amino acids long. The CDR3 bases are TGTGCCATCAGTGGGGCAGGGAAGGTGGCCTCCTATGGCTACACCTTC. Protein: CAISGAGKVASYGYTF.

The V and J genes are TRBV11-3 and TRBJ2-3; 10 bases align to TRBD2. The CDR3 runs 15 residues. The ends lost 5 bases at V and 4 bases at J; junction bases unmatched: 6. Per germline, CDR1 SGHNT and CDR2 YENEEA. CDR3 nucleotides: TGTGCCAGCAGCCAGCGGGAGGGCGGGGCAGATACGCAGTATTTT. This encodes CASSQREGGADTQYF. The entire variable domain, with the rest obtained from reference TRBV11-3 and TRBJ2-3, is as follows: EAGVVQSPRYKIIEKKQPVAFWCNPISGHNTLYWYLQNLGQGPELLIRYENEEAVDDSQLPKDRFSAERLKGVDSTLKIQPAELGDSAVYLCASSQREGGADTQYFGPGTRLTVL.

The genes are TRBV10-3 and TRBJ1-5, with 7 positions matching TRBD1. The V segment lost 3 bases and the J segment 2 bases; nucleotides outside the gene matches: 10. The CDR3 contains 17 residues. CDR1 ENHRY and CDR2 SYGVKD come from the germline V gene. For the CDR3, the DNA is TGTGCCATCAGTGACTCCTACCGAGGACAGGGCAATCAGCCCCAGCATTTT. This codes for CAISDSYRGQGNQPQHF.

This clone was seen a handful of times. The rearrangement joins TRBV5-1 to TRBJ2-2; 11 nucleotides align to TRBD1. Per germline, CDR1 SGHRS and CDR2 YFSETQ. The CDR3 has 15 amino acids. Trimming cost V 4 bases and J 5 bases; bases outside gene matches: 4. CDR3 sequence (DNA): TGCGCCAGCAGCCCAGGGACAGGGGGTACCGGGGAGCTGTTTTTT. Amino acid sequence: CASSPGTGGTGELFF. The complete variable domain, with remaining parts taken from reference TRBV5-1 and TRBJ2-2, reads KAGVTQTPRYLIKTRGQQVTLSCSPISGHRSVSWYQQTPGQGLQFLFEYFSETQRNKGNFPGRFSGRQFSNSRSEMNVSTLELGDSALYLCASSPGTGGTGELFFGEGSRLTVL.

V and J are TRBV10-3 and TRBJ1-5; possibly TRBD1 for D (5 bases). The CDR3 totals 15 residues. Deletions cut 3 bases from V and 1 base from J, with 10 bases between. Germline CDR1 reads ENHRY; CDR2 reads SYGVKD. CDR3: CAISEGRGSNQPQHF. The CDR3 coding sequence is TGTGCCATCAGTGAAGGAAGGGGAAGCAATCAGCCCCAGCATTTT.

The rearrangement uses TRBV7-9 and TRBJ1-2, with 10 bases matching TRBD1. The CDR3 has 14 amino acids. Unmatched junction bases numbered 5, after V lost 5 bases and J lost 5 bases. Germline values: CDR1 SEHNR, CDR2 FQNEAQ (reference sequence). CDR3: CASSQDRGEYGYTF. As DNA, the CDR3 is TGTGCCAGCAGCCAGGACAGGGGGGAATATGGCTACACCTTC.

V usage is TRBV18 and J usage is TRBJ1-1; D ambiguous. The ends were cut back, 0 bases at V and 11 bases at J, with 13 bases in the middle. Germline V gives CDR1 KGHSH, CDR2 LQKENI. This CDR3 has 13 amino acids. The CDR3 DNA is TGTGCCAGCTCACCACCAGAGGGCCCTAGGGCTTTCTTT. Protein: CASSPPEGPRAFF. The full variable domain, completed using reference TRBV18 and TRBJ1-1, is NAGVMQNPRHLVRRRGQEARLRCSPMKGHSHVYWYRQLPEEGLKFMVYLQKENIIDESGMPKERFSAEFPKEGPSILRIQQVVRGDSAAYFCASSPPEGPRAFFGQGTRLTVV.

The chain carries TRBV5-1 and TRBJ2-2; 9 bases are a match to TRBD1. The trim removed 0 bases at V and 5 bases at J, leaving 2 bases unmatched. Germline loops: CDR1 SGHRS, CDR2 YFSETQ. There are 15 residues in the CDR3. CDR3 nucleotide sequence: TGCGCCAGCAGCTTGGGACAGGGGGTGACCGGGGAGCTGTTTTTT. This codes for CASSLGQGVTGELFF.

This clone was counted a single time. One end of the junction fails to match germline, which may point to a read error. CDR3 DNA: TGTGCCAGCAGTGGGGACAGGGTACTCTCTGGAAACACCCTATATTTT. Protein: CASSGDRVLSGNTLYF. The chain has TRBV27 and TRBJ1-3, with TRBD1 matching over 9 bases. CDR3 length equals 16 residues. The germline V gene encodes CDR1 MNHEY and CDR2 SMNVEV (reference sequence).

CDR3 amino acids: CASSPDRSGEQYF. DNA for the CDR3: TGTGCCAGCTCACCGGACAGGTCGGGCGAGCAGTACTTC. The gene calls are TRBV18 and TRBJ2-7; 7 bases are shared with TRBD1. With V trimmed by 3 bases and J by 6 bases, 5 bases remained unmatched. CDR3 size: 13 residues. Germline assignment: CDR1 KGHSH and CDR2 LQKENI.